This T cell receptor beta chain emerged from a study of blood T cells in healthy people across ages (dated by TCRdb to 2013 to 2016). About the study as a whole: In model experiments, template switching captured roughly one uniquely barcoded TCR beta cDNA molecule for every two T cells. To track age-related changes in TCR beta repertoire diversity, the study relied on deep sequencing normalized with unique cDNA molecular identifiers. Four age groups were formed from the donors: young (average about 16 years), middle-aged (around 41), aged (approximately 60) and long-lived (about 80). Donors of different ages were randomly distributed across sequencing lanes to avoid experimental bias. The study analyzed two additional independent replicas of 1 million unique cDNA reads from the same blood draw for two donors, one aged 18 to 29 and one aged 80 or older. What the study reported, not specific to this receptor: The percentage of naive T cells measured by flow cytometry correlated strongly with observed TCR beta diversity. Because profiling used bulk unsorted PBMCs, naive and antigen-experienced compartments could not be compared conclusively. Compared with the aged group, the long-lived group had more naive CD4+ T cells, fewer expanded clones and increased TCR diversity, suggesting age selection. Because the CMV infection status of the donors was unknown, age-related changes in expanded clonotypes may potentially have been confounded. Estimates of total diversity from one million sequenced T cells were regarded as lower bounds and underestimates. Observed TCR beta diversity per million T cells fell roughly linearly with age, and a significant reduction was already apparent by age roughly 41.

The donors were roughly 40 Caucasian individuals from Russia, aged 6 to 90 years, who were systemically healthy. Around 10 milliliters of peripheral blood were drawn from each donor into EDTA-treated Vacutainer tubes. Ficoll-Paque density-gradient centrifugation was used to isolate PBMCs, with at least 7 million per sample. Trizol reagent was used to extract total RNA from PBMCs, with at least 5.5 micrograms per sample. For every donor, flow cytometry on a PBMC aliquot measured the percentage of naive CD45RAhigh/CD27high T cells. Library preparation was by 5' RACE. Sequenced using an Illumina HiSeq 2500. A second roughly 6 to 12 cycle PCR used a sample-barcoded 5' primer and a J-beta primer mix. A template-switch 5' adaptor carrying 12 random nucleotides introduced a unique molecular identifier onto each TCR beta cDNA molecule. Each sample yielded at least 2.5 million CDR3-containing paired-end reads. All of the RNA was converted into first-strand cDNA using the Mint cDNA synthesis kit, with a TRBC-specific oligonucleotide serving as the primer. Following uracil-DNA glycosylase treatment, a first 18-cycle PCR with universal primers M1SS and BC2_uni_R was performed on all cDNA. The published analysis was carried out like this. For normalization, 1 million high-quality reads were randomly selected from each sample, with every read carrying a distinct molecular identifier. Instead of being binned into consensus sequences, reads with shared molecular identifiers were discarded. MiTCR, set to a Q25 quality threshold and the strictest error-elimination algorithm, was used for CDR3 identification, clonotype clustering and error correction. A nonparametric unseen species model using Euler transformation provided a lower-bound estimate of total TCR beta diversity. TCRdb redid the processing of the public reads, applying fastp at Q25 and MiXCR, and retained in-frame beta chains. For every CDR3 protein sequence, its rows merge into one entry that carries the most common genes and DNA. TCRdb, not the original authors, processed these V and J calls. A total of hundreds of thousands of distinct CDR3 sequences appear in this sample, roughly 30% of them only once. Around 16% of the sample is in the top ten clones.

CDR3 length: 15 amino acids, cysteine to phenylalanine. The DNA shown is the 45-base CDR3, in frame from base 1. At the junction V is shortened by 7 bases and J by 1 base, with 16 bases in between. This clonotype was observed many times. The antigen it binds to is not known. No base-level quality is on record; no much larger clone is a single base apart. The source material was blood. This receptor was taken from a woman of 80 years or more in good health. The chain was built from TRBV12-3 or TRBV12-4 and TRBJ1-2; there is no confident call for the D gene. The nucleotide sequence is TGTGCCAGCACCCCCGGAGTTAGCCGTAACTATGGCTACACCTTC. Translated, this is CASTPGVSRNYGYTF.